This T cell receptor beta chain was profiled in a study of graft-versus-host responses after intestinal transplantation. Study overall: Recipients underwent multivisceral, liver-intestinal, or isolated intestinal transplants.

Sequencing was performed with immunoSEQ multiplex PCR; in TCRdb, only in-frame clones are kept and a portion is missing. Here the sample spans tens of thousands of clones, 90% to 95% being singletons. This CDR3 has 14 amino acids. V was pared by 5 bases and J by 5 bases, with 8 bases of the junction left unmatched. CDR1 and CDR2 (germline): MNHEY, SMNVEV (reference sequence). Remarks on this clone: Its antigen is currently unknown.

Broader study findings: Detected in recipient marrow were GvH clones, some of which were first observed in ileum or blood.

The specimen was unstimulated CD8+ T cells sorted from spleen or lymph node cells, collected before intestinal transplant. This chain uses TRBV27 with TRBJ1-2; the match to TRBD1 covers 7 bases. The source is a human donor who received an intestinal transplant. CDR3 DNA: TGTGCCAGCAGTCCTCACAGGGGCCGATATGGCTACACCTTC. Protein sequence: CASSPHRGRYGYTF.